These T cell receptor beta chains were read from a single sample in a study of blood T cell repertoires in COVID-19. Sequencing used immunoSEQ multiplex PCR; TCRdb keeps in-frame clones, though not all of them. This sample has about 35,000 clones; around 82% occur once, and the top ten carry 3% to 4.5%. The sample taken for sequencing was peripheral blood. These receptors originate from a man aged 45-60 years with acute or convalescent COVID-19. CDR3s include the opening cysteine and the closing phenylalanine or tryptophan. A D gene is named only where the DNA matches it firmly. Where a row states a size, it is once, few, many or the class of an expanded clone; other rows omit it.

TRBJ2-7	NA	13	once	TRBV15	CATSRDPLYEQYF	TGTGCCACCAGCAGAGACCCCCTATACGAGCAGTACTTC
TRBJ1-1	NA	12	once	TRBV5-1	CASRGGNTEAFF	TGCGCCAGCAGAGGAGGGAACACTGAAGCTTTCTTT
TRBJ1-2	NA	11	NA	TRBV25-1	CASSASVGYTF	TGTGCCAGCTCTGCGTCGGTTGGCTACACCTTC
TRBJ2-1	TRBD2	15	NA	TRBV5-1	CASSLGRGGDNEQFF	TGCGCCAGCAGCTTGGGTCGCGGGGGTGACAATGAGCAGTTCTTC
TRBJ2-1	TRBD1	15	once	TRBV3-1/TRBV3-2	CASSFSDRGLDEQFF	TGTGCCAGCAGCTTTTCGGACAGGGGGCTTGATGAGCAGTTCTTC
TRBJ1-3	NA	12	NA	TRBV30	CACRGSGNTIYF	TGTGCCTGTCGAGGTTCTGGAAACACCATATATTTT
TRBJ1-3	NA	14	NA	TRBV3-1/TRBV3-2	CASSAAGTTNTIYF	TGTGCCAGCAGCGCAGCCGGGACAACTAACACCATATATTTT
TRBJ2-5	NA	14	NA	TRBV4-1	CASSQDFGRETQYF	TGCGCCAGCAGCCAAGATTTTGGGAGGGAGACCCAGTACTTC
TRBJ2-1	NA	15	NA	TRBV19	CASSTLSNSYNEQFF	TGTGCCAGTAGTACCCTTTCTAATTCCTACAATGAGCAGTTCTTC
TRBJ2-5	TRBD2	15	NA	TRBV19	CASRGLAGMSETQYF	TGTGCCAGTAGAGGACTAGCTGGAATGAGCGAGACCCAGTACTTC
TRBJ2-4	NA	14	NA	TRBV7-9	CASSLEREKNIQYF	TGTGCCAGCAGCTTAGAACGGGAAAAAAACATTCAGTACTTC
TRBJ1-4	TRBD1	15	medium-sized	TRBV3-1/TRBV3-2	CASSQRGQANEKLFF	TGTGCCAGCAGCCAGAGGGGGCAGGCTAATGAAAAACTGTTTTTT
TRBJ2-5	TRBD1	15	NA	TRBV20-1	CSASPGQGGGETQYF	TGCAGTGCCAGTCCGGGACAGGGTGGTGGAGAGACCCAGTACTTC
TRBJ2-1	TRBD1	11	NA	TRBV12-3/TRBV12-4	CASSQGARQFF	TGTGCCAGCAGCCAGGGGGCTCGGCAGTTCTTC
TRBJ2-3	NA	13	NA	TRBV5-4	CASSPSIPDTQYF	TGTGCCAGCAGCCCATCTATCCCAGATACGCAGTATTTT
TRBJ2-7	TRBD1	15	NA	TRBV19	CASSMGTGGSYEQYF	TGTGCCAGTAGTATGGGGACAGGGGGTTCCTACGAGCAGTACTTC
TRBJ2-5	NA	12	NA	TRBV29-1	CSVVSQQATQYF	TGCAGCGTTGTCTCCCAACAGGCGACCCAGTACTTC
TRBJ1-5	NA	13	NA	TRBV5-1	CASSFGADQPQHF	TGCGCCAGCAGCTTTGGGGCTGATCAGCCCCAGCATTTT
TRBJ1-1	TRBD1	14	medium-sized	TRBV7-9	CASSLEWDRDEAFF	TGTGCCAGCAGCTTAGAGTGGGACAGGGATGAAGCTTTCTTT
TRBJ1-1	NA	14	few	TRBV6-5	CASRPSGMNTEAFF	TGTGCCAGCAGACCCTCCGGGATGAACACTGAAGCTTTCTTT
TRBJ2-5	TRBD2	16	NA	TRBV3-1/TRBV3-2	CASSPVLAGAGETQYF	TGTGCCAGCAGCCCCGTACTAGCGGGAGCAGGAGAGACCCAGTACTTC
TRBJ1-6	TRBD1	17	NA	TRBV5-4	CASSFALDRGVYSPLHF	TGTGCCAGCAGCTTTGCGCTCGACAGGGGCGTCTATTCACCCCTCCACTTT
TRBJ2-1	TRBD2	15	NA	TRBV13	CASSLTASGDNEQFF	TGTGCCAGCAGCTTAACGGCTAGCGGGGACAATGAGCAGTTCTTC
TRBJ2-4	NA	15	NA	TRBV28	CASSRPGTTLNIQYF	TGTGCCAGCAGTCGCCCCGGGACAACTCTAAACATTCAGTACTTC
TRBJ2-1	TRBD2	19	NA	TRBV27	CASSRLGLAGGPSYNEQFF	TGTGCCAGCAGTCGCTTAGGTCTAGCGGGGGGGCCGTCCTACAATGAGCAGTTCTTC
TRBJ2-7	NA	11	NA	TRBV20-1	CSAGDSYEQYF	TGCAGTGCTGGCGACAGCTACGAGCAGTACTTC
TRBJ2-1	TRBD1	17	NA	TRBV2	CASSEEPDRASYNEQFF	TGTGCCAGCAGTGAAGAGCCCGACAGGGCTTCCTACAATGAGCAGTTCTTC
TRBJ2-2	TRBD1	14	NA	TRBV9	CASSAGTGTGELFF	TGTGCCAGCAGCGCCGGGACAGGCACCGGGGAGCTGTTTTTT
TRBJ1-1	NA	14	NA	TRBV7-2	CASSELQGNTEAFF	TGTGCCAGCAGCGAATTACAGGGGAACACTGAAGCTTTCTTT
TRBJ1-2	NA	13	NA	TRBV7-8	CASRRGEGGGYTF	TGTGCCTCCCGCCGGGGGGAGGGTGGTGGCTACACCTTC
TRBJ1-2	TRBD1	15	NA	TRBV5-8	CASSQRQGARYGYTF	TGTGCCAGCAGCCAGAGACAGGGGGCGCGCTATGGCTACACCTTC
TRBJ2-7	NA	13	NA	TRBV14	CASSPRVLYEQYF	TGTGCCAGCAGCCCCAGGGTTCTGTACGAGCAGTACTTC
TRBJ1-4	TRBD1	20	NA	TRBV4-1	CASSQNTFRDSHRGNEKLFF	TGCGCCAGCAGCCAAAATACTTTCCGGGACAGCCATCGAGGTAATGAAAAACTGTTTTTT
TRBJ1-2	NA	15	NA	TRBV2	CASSELQRLKSGYTF	TGTGCCAGCAGTGAACTCCAGCGCCTGAAGAGTGGCTACACCTTC
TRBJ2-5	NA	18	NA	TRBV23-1	CASSQSVGVDRVQETQYF	TGCGCCAGCAGTCAATCCGTAGGGGTAGATAGGGTTCAAGAGACCCAGTACTTC
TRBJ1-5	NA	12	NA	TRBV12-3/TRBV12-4	CASTLSNQPQHF	TGTGCCAGCACCCTTAGTAATCAGCCCCAGCATTTT
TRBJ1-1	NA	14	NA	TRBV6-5	CASSYGAGENRAFF	TGTGCCAGCAGTTACGGGGCAGGGGAGAATCGTGCTTTCTTT
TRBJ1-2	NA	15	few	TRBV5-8	CASSFTGTSSYGYTF	TGTGCCAGCAGCTTTACCGGGACATCTTCCTATGGCTACACCTTC
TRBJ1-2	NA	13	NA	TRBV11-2	CASSLAQVHGYTF	TGTGCCAGCAGCTTAGCTCAGGTCCATGGCTACACCTTC
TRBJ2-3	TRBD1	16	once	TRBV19	CASSSRTGGMADTQYF	TGTGCCAGTAGTTCCCGGACAGGGGGCATGGCAGATACGCAGTATTTT
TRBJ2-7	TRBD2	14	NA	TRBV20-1	CSASQTSGAYEQYF	TGCAGTGCTAGTCAGACTAGCGGGGCCTACGAGCAGTACTTC
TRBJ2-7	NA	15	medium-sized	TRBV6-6	CASSYVHQGLYEQYF	TGTGCCAGCAGTTACGTTCACCAGGGACTCTACGAGCAGTACTTC
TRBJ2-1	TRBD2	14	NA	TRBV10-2	CASSDGGTYNEQFF	TGCGCCAGCAGTGACGGGGGGACCTACAATGAGCAGTTCTTC
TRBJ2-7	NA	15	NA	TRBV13	CASSLGPGYSYEQYF	TGTGCCAGCAGCTTAGGCCCGGGGTATTCCTACGAGCAGTACTTC
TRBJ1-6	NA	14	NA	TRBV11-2	CASSFSGDNSPLHF	TGTGCCAGCAGCTTCTCAGGGGATAATTCACCCCTCCACTTT
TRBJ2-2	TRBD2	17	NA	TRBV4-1	CASSQAVAGGSTGELFF	TGCGCCAGCAGCCAAGCGGTAGCGGGAGGAAGCACCGGGGAGCTGTTTTTT
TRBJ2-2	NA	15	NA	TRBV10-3	CAISEKGESIGELFF	TGTGCCATCAGTGAAAAGGGGGAGAGCATCGGGGAGCTGTTTTTT
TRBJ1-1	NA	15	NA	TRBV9	CASSVGEGDCGEAFF	TGTGCCAGCAGCGTAGGAGAGGGGGATTGTGGTGAAGCTTTCTTT
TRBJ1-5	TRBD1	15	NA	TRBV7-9	CASSPRGQVDQPQHF	TGTGCCAGCAGCCCCCGAGGACAGGTGGATCAGCCCCAGCATTTT
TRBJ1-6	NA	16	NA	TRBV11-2	CASSTEGRDYNSPLHF	TGTGCCAGCAGCACCGAAGGCAGGGACTATAATTCACCCCTCCACTTT
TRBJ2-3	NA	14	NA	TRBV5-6	CASAGGYGTDTQYF	TGTGCCAGCGCTGGAGGGTATGGTACAGATACGCAGTATTTT